Following are 6 T cell receptor beta chains from one sample sequenced in a study of shared clonotypes between healthy human individuals. This table comes from immunoSEQ multiplex PCR, and its TCRdb copy is limited to in-frame clones, with some not included. The sample contains millions of clones, just over 90% of which appear only once. Material for sequencing was naive CD4+ T cells from PBMCs. The subset was: CD45RA+ positively selected. Receptors originate from a young man in good health. Some clones in this sample may be carry-over from other donors' samples.

This chain links TRBV7-9 with TRBJ2-3; no firm D call. Per the germline V gene, CDR1 is SEHNR and CDR2 is FQNEAQ (reference sequence). There are 15 residues in the CDR3. The V end was cut by 0 bases, the J end by 4 bases, with 11 bases between. The CDR3 loop is CASSLAVAVPDTQYF. The CDR3 DNA is TGTGCCAGCAGCTTAGCGGTAGCAGTCCCAGATACGCAGTATTTT.

The chain joins TRBV7-2 to TRBJ1-1; D is unresolved. In germline, CDR1 is SGHTA, CDR2 FQGNSA. This CDR3 spans 12 amino acids. V lost 5 bases, J lost 1 base, and 5 bases lay in between. This CDR3 reads CASSTQNTEAFF. The CDR3 nucleotides are TGTGCCAGCAGCACCCAGAACACTGAAGCTTTCTTT. The complete variable domain, with remaining parts taken from reference TRBV7-2 and TRBJ1-1, reads GAGVSQSPSNKVTEKGKDVELRCDPISGHTALYWYRQSLGQGLEFLIYFQGNSAPDKSGLPSDRFSAERTGGSVSTLTIQRTQQEDSAVYLCASSTQNTEAFFGQGTRLTVV.

This chain joins TRBV6-1 and TRBJ2-5; D may be TRBD1 (5 bases). V dropped 2 bases and J dropped 4 bases, with 17 bases sitting between them. The CDR3 sequence is 16 residues long. Germline V gives CDR1 MNHNS, CDR2 SASEGT. DNA for the CDR3: TGTGCCAGCAGTGAAATTGGCGCTCTTAGGGGAGAGACCCAGTACTTC. This codes for CASSEIGALRGETQYF.

This clone was detected a few times. Other DNA sequences of this sample code for an identical CDR3. The V and J genes are TRBV9 and TRBJ2-7; 8 bases fit TRBD1. Germline V gene data show CDR1 as SGDLS and CDR2 as YYNGEE. The CDR3 runs to 14 residues. J lost 2 bases, V lost 2 bases, and 3 bases had no gene match. The CDR3: CASSVGQGAYEQYF. DNA for the CDR3: TGTGCCAGCAGCGTCGGACAGGGTGCCTACGAGCAGTACTTC.

This chain connects TRBV30 to TRBJ1-2; maybe TRBD1 (5 bases). With 3 bases removed from V and 7 bases from J, the gap between germline ends came to 18 bases. The CDR3 runs to 14 residues. Germline V gene sequence: CDR1 GTSNPN, CDR2 SVGIG (reference sequence). This CDR3 reads CAWSAEGRAGGYTF. Written as DNA, the CDR3 is TGTGCCTGGAGCGCAGAAGGCAGGGCGGGTGGCTACACCTTC. Using reference TRBV30 and TRBJ1-2 for the parts outside the CDR3, the full variable domain is SQTIHQWPATLVQPVGSPLSLECTVEGTSNPNLYWYRQAAGRGLQLLFYSVGIGQISSEVPQNLSASRPQDRQFILSSKKLLLSDSGFYLCAWSAEGRAGGYTFGSGTRLTVV.

V gene TRBV2 combines with J gene TRBJ2-2, with 8 bases lining up with TRBD2. The CDR3 runs to 14 residues. Germline values: CDR1 SNHLY, CDR2 FYNNEI. V lost 6 bases to trimming and J lost 5 bases; unmatched junction nucleotides: 5. The CDR3 nucleotides read TGTGCCAGCAGGGGCGGGAGGAGTACCGGGGAGCTGTTTTTT. Protein product: CASRGGRSTGELFF. Together with reference TRBV2 and TRBJ2-2, the CDR3 gives the full variable domain: EPEVTQTPSHQVTQMGQEVILRCVPISNHLYFYWYRQILGQKVEFLVSFYNNEISEKSEIFDDQFSVERPDGSNFTLKIRSTKLEDSAMYFCASRGGRSTGELFFGEGSRLTVL.